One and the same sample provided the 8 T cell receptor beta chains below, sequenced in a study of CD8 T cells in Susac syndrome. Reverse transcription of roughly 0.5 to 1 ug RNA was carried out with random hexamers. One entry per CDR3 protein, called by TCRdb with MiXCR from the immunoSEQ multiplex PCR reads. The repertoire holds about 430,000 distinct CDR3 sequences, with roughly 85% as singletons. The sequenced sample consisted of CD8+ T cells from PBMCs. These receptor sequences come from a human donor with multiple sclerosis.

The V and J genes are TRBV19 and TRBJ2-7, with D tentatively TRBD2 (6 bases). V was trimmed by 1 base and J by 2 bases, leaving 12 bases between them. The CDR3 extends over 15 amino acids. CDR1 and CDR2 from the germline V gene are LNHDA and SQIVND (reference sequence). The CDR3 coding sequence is TGTGCCAGTAGTATAGGGTATGGAGGGACCTACGAGCAGTACTTC. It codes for CASSIGYGGTYEQYF.

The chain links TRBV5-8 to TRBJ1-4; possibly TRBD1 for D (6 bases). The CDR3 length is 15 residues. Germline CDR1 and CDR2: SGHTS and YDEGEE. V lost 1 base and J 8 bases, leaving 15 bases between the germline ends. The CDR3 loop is CASSLLLLGGEKLFF. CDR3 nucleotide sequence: TGTGCCAGCAGCTTGTTACTCCTCGGGGGCGAAAAACTGTTTTTT.

This chain's CDR3 is CASSFRQGELFF. The CDR3 DNA follows: TGTGCCAGCAGCTTCAGACAGGGGGAGCTGTTTTTT. J is TRBJ2-2 and V is TRBV7-3, with D possibly being TRBD1 (5 bases). The V end was cut by 3 bases, the J end by 8 bases, with 7 bases between. The CDR3 totals 12 residues. Germline V lookup: CDR1 SGHTA, CDR2 FQGTGA. The full variable domain, in which reference TRBV7-3 and TRBJ2-2 provide the parts outside the CDR3, is GAGVSQTPSNKVTEKGKYVELRCDPISGHTALYWYRQSLGQGPEFLIYFQGTGAADDSGLPNDRFFAVRPEGSVSTLKIQRTERGDSAVYLCASSFRQGELFFGEGSRLTVL.

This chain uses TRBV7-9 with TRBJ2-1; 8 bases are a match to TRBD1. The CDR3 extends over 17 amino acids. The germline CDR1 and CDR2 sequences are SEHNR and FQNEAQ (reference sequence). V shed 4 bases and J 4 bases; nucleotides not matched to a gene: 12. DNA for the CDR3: TGTGCCAGCAGCTCTCGACAGGGGACAAATCTTTACAATGAGCAGTTCTTC. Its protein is CASSSRQGTNLYNEQFF.

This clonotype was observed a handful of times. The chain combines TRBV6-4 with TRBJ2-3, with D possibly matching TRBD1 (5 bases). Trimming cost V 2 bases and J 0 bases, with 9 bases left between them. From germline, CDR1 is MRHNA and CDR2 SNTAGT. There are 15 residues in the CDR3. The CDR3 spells CASSDVGDSTDTQYF. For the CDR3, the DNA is TGTGCCAGCAGTGACGTAGGGGATAGCACAGATACGCAGTATTTT.

Here the CDR3 reads CASGTVSANTEAFF. In DNA, the CDR3 is TGTGCCAGCGGTACAGTCTCAGCCAACACTGAAGCTTTCTTT. The rearrangement uses TRBV6-1 and TRBJ1-1; D not resolved. Trimming cost V 8 bases and J 2 bases, with 15 bases left between them. CDR3 size: 14 residues. The germline V gene encodes CDR1 MNHNS and CDR2 SASEGT.

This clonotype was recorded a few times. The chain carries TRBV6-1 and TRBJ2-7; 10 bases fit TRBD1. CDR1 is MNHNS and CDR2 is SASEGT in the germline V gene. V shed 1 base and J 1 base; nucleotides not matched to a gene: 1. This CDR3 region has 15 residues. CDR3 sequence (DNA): TGTGCCAGCAGTGAAGGGGACAGGGGTTCCTACGAGCAGTACTTC. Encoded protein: CASSEGDRGSYEQYF.

The DNA of the CDR3 is TGCGCCAGCAGCCAAGATGAGGGGGGAACCTACGAGCAGTACTTC. This gives the protein CASSQDEGGTYEQYF. V and J are TRBV4-1 and TRBJ2-7; D may correspond to TRBD1 or TRBD2 (6 bases each). Trimming removed 0 bases from V and 2 bases from J, with 11 bases in between. The V gene's germline CDR1 is MGHRA and CDR2 YSYEKL. The CDR3 is made up of 15 amino acids.